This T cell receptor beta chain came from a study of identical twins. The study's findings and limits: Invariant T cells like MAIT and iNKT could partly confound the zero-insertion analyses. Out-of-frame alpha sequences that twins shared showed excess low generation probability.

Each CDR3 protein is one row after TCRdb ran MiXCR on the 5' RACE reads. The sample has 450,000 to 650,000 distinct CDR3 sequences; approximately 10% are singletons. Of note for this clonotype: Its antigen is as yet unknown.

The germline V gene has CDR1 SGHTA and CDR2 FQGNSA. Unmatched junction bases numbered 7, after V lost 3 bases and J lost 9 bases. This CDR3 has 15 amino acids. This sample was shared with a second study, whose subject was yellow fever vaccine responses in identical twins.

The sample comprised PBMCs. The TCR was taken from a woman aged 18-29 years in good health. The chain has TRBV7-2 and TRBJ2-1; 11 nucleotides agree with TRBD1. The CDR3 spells CASSFRTGGSFEQFF. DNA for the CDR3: TGTGCCAGCAGCTTTCGGACAGGGGGCTCTTTTGAGCAGTTCTTC.